This T cell receptor beta chain was recorded in a study of Ad26.COV2.S vaccination and SARS-CoV-2 variants. Study-level information: Recipients of Ad26.COV2.S got it intramuscularly, once or twice 56 days apart. Regarding the study as a whole: Overall T cell responses may have been underestimated by the analyses of TCR breadth and depth. Vaccine recipients and placebo recipients showed similar non-spike TCR breadth.

This sample's treatment: roughly 18 received Ad26.COV2.S at low or high dose, single or two shots; roughly five received placebo; per-sample allocation not given. Day 63 after the first injection of vaccine or placebo was the sampling time. Note on this clone: The antigen is unknown.

Profiling relied on immunoSEQ multiplex PCR, and the TCRdb table lists in-frame clones only, not all of them. The sample carries fewer than 600,000 clones, roughly 87% recorded once. The germline V gene encodes CDR1 LGHDT and CDR2 YNNKEL (reference sequence). The CDR3 contains 15 residues. With 1 base removed from V and 0 bases from J, the gap between germline ends came to 7 bases. The chain carries TRBV3-1 (or the pseudogene TRBV3-2) and TRBJ1-5; D remains unclear. The sequenced sample was peripheral blood, obtained in a trial of Ad26.COV2.S vaccine versus placebo. The sequence was collected from a person aged 18-65 years who received the Ad26.COV2.S COVID-19 vaccine or a placebo. CDR3 amino acids: CASSQGGNSNQPQHF. The CDR3 coding sequence is TGTGCCAGCAGCCAAGGCGGAAATAGCAATCAGCCCCAGCATTTT.